The entry below gives a single TCR beta chain sequence along with its context. Antigen: not known. The sample, 9 to 10 milliliters of peripheral blood, was drawn from each donor. Deletions cut 7 bases from V and 2 bases from J, with 21 bases between. Germline assignment: CDR1 MNHEY and CDR2 SMNVEV (reference sequence). There are 17 residues in the CDR3. Primed by a sample-barcoded 5' primer and a J-beta primer mix, a second PCR proceeded for about 7 to 11 cycles. Samples each returned at least 3 million CDR3-containing paired-end reads. TCRdb called the 5' RACE reads again in MiXCR, with one record for every CDR3 protein. The top ten hold roughly 24% of the sample, which has nearly 800,000 distinct CDR3 sequences, roughly three fifths seen once. The data belong to a study of blood T cells in healthy people across ages. Whole-study findings and limits: Significant beta diversity loss was already apparent by age roughly 38, declining roughly linearly. Lack of knowledge of donor CMV status possibly confounded expanded clonotype changes.

The receptor's source is a man in his forties in good health. Sample: blood. The chain combines TRBV27 with TRBJ2-1; possibly TRBD1 for D (6 bases). The CDR3, as DNA: TGTGCCAGCAACGCTGTTGGGCAGGGGCCTACCTACAATGAGCAGTTCTTC. This translates into CASNAVGQGPTYNEQFF.